This T cell receptor (beta chain) was recovered during a study of cytomegalovirus exposure and HLA in healthy donors. Libraries were prepared by immunoSEQ multiplex PCR; TCRdb keeps only in-frame clonotypes and omits some of them. The sample contains 260,000 or so clones, less than 95% of which appear only once. The CDR3 length is 14 residues. Germline V gene sequence: CDR1 SGHTA, CDR2 FQGNSA. The ends lost 5 bases at V and 11 bases at J; junction bases unmatched: 11. The rearrangement links TRBV7-2 to TRBJ2-1, with 8 bases matching TRBD1. The sequencing sample was made of PBMCs. This clonotype was sampled from a woman aged 25 to 45 in good health and CMV-seronegative. DNA for the CDR3: TGTGCCAGCAGCATGGACCAGGGGGCAGCCCAGCAGTTCTTC. Translated: CASSMDQGAAQQFF.